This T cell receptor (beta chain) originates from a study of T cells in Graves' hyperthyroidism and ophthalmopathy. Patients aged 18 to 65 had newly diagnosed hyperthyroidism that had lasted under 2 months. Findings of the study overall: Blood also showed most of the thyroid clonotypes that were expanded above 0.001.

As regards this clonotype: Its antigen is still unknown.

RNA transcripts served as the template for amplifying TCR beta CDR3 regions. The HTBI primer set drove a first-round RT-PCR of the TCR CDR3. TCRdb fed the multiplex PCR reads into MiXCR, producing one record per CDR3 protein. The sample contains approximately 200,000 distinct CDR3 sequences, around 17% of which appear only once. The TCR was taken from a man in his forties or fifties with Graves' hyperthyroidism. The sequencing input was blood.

CDR3 nucleotides: TGTGCCAGCAGCTTATTTGGGGGCAGGGGAGAGACCCAGTACTTC. It translates to CASSLFGGRGETQYF. The chain combines TRBV11-2 with TRBJ2-5, with a possible D match to TRBD1 (6 bases). V lost 2 bases and J lost 4, with 14 bases in between. This CDR3 has 15 amino acids. Per the germline V gene, CDR1 is SGHAT and CDR2 is FQNNGV.